The 22 T cell receptor beta chains given below trace back to one sample, sequenced in a study of cytomegalovirus exposure and HLA in healthy donors (dated by TCRdb to the late 2010s). Library construction relied on the immunoSEQ multiplex PCR assay. For the multiplex PCR, a mixture combining 60 forward primers for TCR Vbeta segments and 13 reverse primers for TCR Jbeta segments was used. TCRdb stores this immuneACCESS table with in-frame sequences only. Part of the clones is absent; in the studies checked, under half of the shortfall reflects unresolved V genes, and no reason is known for the rest. The sample table holds around 130,000 clones, of which about 80% were seen once. The top ten constitute 1.2% of the sample. Sequencing was carried out using PBMCs. The origin of the receptors is a girl under 10 years old in good health and CMV-seronegative.

The gene calls are TRBV19 and TRBJ2-2, with TRBD1 as a possible D gene (6 bases). Trimming took 0 bases from V and 3 from J, leaving 8 bases between them. The CDR3 runs to 15 residues. Germline V gene data show CDR1 as LNHDA and CDR2 as SQIVND (reference sequence). CDR3 sequence reads: CASSIEQGYTGELFF. CDR3 sequence (DNA): TGTGCCAGTAGTATAGAACAGGGTTACACCGGGGAGCTGTTTTTT.

This clone came up once. This chain links TRBV19 with TRBJ1-1; D call uncertain. The V gene lost 1 base and the J gene lost 1 base, with 4 bases spanning the gap. From germline, CDR1 is LNHDA and CDR2 SQIVND (reference sequence). The CDR3 covers 13 residues. This CDR3 is CASSIGGNTEAFF. The DNA of the CDR3 is TGTGCCAGTAGTATAGGAGGGAACACTGAAGCTTTCTTT. The full variable domain, its missing parts supplied by reference TRBV19 and TRBJ1-1, is DGGITQSPKYLFRKEGQNVTLSCEQNLNHDAMYWYRQDPGQGLRLIYYSQIVNDFQKGDIAEGYSVSREKKESFPLTVTSAQKNPTAFYLCASSIGGNTEAFFGQGTRLTVV.

This sequence joins TRBV7-8 and TRBJ2-6, with TRBD2 matching 12 bases. There are 18 residues in the CDR3. The germline V gene has CDR1 SGHVS and CDR2 FQNEAQ. V lost 5 bases to trimming and J lost 0 bases; unmatched junction nucleotides: 5. CDR3 amino acids: CASSMGLAGRSGANVLTF. Here the CDR3 DNA reads TGTGCCAGCAGCATGGGACTAGCGGGCCGCTCTGGGGCCAACGTCCTGACTTTC.

V gene TRBV6-5 combines with J gene TRBJ2-7; TRBD1 aligns across 12 bases. Germline assignment: CDR1 MNHEY and CDR2 SVGAGI. The ends lost 7 bases at V and 4 bases at J; junction bases unmatched: 5. The length of the CDR3 is 14 residues. The chain's CDR3 is CASTWGQGAYEQYF. The CDR3 DNA follows: TGTGCCAGCACCTGGGGACAGGGGGCGTACGAGCAGTACTTC.

This clone was counted once. This chain links TRBV6-5 with TRBJ1-4; 10 bases are a match to TRBD1. This CDR3 contains 15 residues. Germline loops: CDR1 MNHEY, CDR2 SVGAGI. Losses at the gene ends were 6 bases for V and 4 bases for J; bases not matched to a gene: 5. The CDR3 protein is CASSRDRGFNEKLFF. The CDR3 DNA follows: TGTGCCAGCAGCCGGGACAGGGGTTTTAATGAAAAACTGTTTTTT.

This chain joins TRBV14 and TRBJ2-7, with 8 bases matching TRBD2. V was pared by 5 bases and J by 5 bases, with 8 bases of the junction left unmatched. The length of the CDR3 is 14 residues. CDR1 and CDR2 (germline): SGHDN, FVKESK. CDR3 DNA sequence: TGTGCCAGCAGCGAGATAGCGGGAACCCACGAGCAGTACTTC. Residues: CASSEIAGTHEQYF.

CDR3 nucleotide sequence: TGCGCCAGCAGCCGATTACTAGCGGGGGGGGAGACCCAGTACTTC. Translation: CASSRLLAGGETQYF. The chain couples TRBV5-1 to TRBJ2-5; TRBD2 aligns across 13 bases. This CDR3 is 15 amino acids long. V was pared by 4 bases and J by 5 bases, with 5 bases of the junction left unmatched. Per the germline V gene, CDR1 is SGHRS and CDR2 is YFSETQ.

The rearrangement joins TRBV7-2 to TRBJ2-7, with D unclear. V lost 0 bases and J 0 bases, leaving 6 bases between the germline ends. Germline assignment: CDR1 SGHTA and CDR2 FQGNSA. This CDR3 spans 14 amino acids. CDR3 in DNA: TGTGCCAGCAGCTTAGCGAGAGTCTCCTACGAGCAGTACTTC. It is translated as CASSLARVSYEQYF. The full variable domain, with the rest looked up from reference TRBV7-2 and TRBJ2-7, is GAGVSQSPSNKVTEKGKDVELRCDPISGHTALYWYRQSLGQGLEFLIYFQGNSAPDKSGLPSDRFSAERTGGSVSTLTIQRTQQEDSAVYLCASSLARVSYEQYFGPGTRLTVT.

V gene TRBV25-1 combines with J gene TRBJ2-1; TRBD2 matches 12 bases. The V gene end was trimmed by 3 bases and the J gene end by 5 bases; junction bases not matched to a gene: 8. There are 17 residues in the CDR3. Germline values: CDR1 MGHDK, CDR2 SYGVNS. CDR3: CASSDPRTSGIHNEQFF. In nucleotides, the CDR3 is TGTGCCAGCAGTGACCCCCGGACTAGCGGGATACACAATGAGCAGTTCTTC.

This chain connects TRBV4-2 to TRBJ2-3; 8 bases map to TRBD2. CDR1 is LGHNA, CDR2 YNFKEQ, per germline. The CDR3 sequence is 18 residues long. V trimming: 1 base; J trimming: 8 bases; junction bases outside the gene matches: 17. CDR3 sequence reads: CASSQGPSLHSGEGTQYF. The DNA of the CDR3 is TGTGCCAGCAGCCAAGGACCCTCCCTCCATAGCGGGGAGGGTACGCAGTATTTT.

CDR3 loop: CATSSHRQNTEAFF. In DNA, the CDR3 is TGTGCCACCAGCTCCCACCGACAGAACACTGAAGCTTTCTTT. V usage is TRBV15 and J usage is TRBJ1-1; D is ambiguous. Germline CDR1 and CDR2: LNHNV and YYDKDF (reference sequence). V lost 5 bases to trimming and J lost 1 base, with 11 bases between them. CDR3 length: 14 amino acids.

This clone came up once. V usage is TRBV4-2 and J usage is TRBJ2-1, with a possible D match to TRBD2 (5 bases). With 1 base removed from V and 10 bases from J, the gap between germline ends came to 11 bases. CDR1 is LGHNA, CDR2 YNFKEQ, per germline. CDR3 length: 13 residues. The chain's CDR3 is CASSQVSAAEQFF. Written as DNA, the CDR3 is TGTGCCAGCAGCCAAGTTTCAGCGGCCGAGCAGTTCTTC.

The rearrangement links TRBV5-6 to TRBJ1-5; possibly TRBD1 for D (5 bases). The CDR3 contains 14 residues. Trimming took off 5 bases at V and 0 bases at J, with 9 bases between the two ends. From germline, CDR1 is SGHDT and CDR2 YYEEEE. The DNA of the CDR3 is TGTGCCAGCAGACGCGGGGCTAGCAATCAGCCCCAGCATTTT. Protein product: CASRRGASNQPQHF.

The chain recombines TRBV6-5 with TRBJ2-7; 8 bases are shared with TRBD2. The CDR3 has 14 residues. The germline V gene encodes CDR1 MNHEY and CDR2 SVGAGI. The V gene end was trimmed by 5 bases and the J gene end by 6 bases; junction bases not matched to a gene: 9. The CDR3: CASSAGTSIGEQYF. In DNA form, the CDR3 reads TGTGCCAGCAGTGCCGGGACTAGTATTGGCGAGCAGTACTTC.

V is TRBV15 and J is TRBJ1-2; 8 bases are a match to TRBD1. Trimming at V came to 0 bases and at J to 13 bases, leaving 7 bases not matched to a gene. From germline, CDR1 is LNHNV and CDR2 YYDKDF (reference sequence). The CDR3 spans 13 residues. The DNA for the CDR3 is TGTGCCACCAGCAGAGAGGTGGACAGGGCAATCACCTTC. Its protein product is CATSREVDRAITF.

In this sample, this clone turned up once. This chain uses TRBV5-1 with TRBJ2-3; D possibly corresponds to TRBD1 (5 bases). Germline assignment: CDR1 SGHRS and CDR2 YFSETQ. V dropped 0 bases and J dropped 0 bases, with 11 bases sitting between them. This CDR3 has 16 amino acids. DNA of the CDR3: TGCGCCAGCAGCTTGGTGGGGCGCTTAAGCACAGATACGCAGTATTTT. Protein product: CASSLVGRLSTDTQYF.

The rearrangement uses TRBV5-8 and TRBJ2-5, with 12 nucleotides matching TRBD2. CDR1 is SGHTS, CDR2 YDEGEE, per germline. Germline trimming cut 5 bases from V and 2 bases from J; bases unmatched to any gene: 7. The CDR3 contains 16 residues. CDR3 bases: TGTGCCAGCAGGGGCGCTAGCGGGAGGGATCAAGAGACCCAGTACTTC. Translation gives CASRGASGRDQETQYF.

V and J are TRBV29-1 and TRBJ1-2, with a tentative D call TRBD1 (6 bases). Per germline, CDR1 SQVTM and CDR2 ANQGSEA. The CDR3 extends over 14 amino acids. V lost 3 bases, J lost 3 bases, and 14 bases lay in between. CDR3 sequence reads: CSVEGSGQYYGYTF. For the CDR3, the DNA is TGCAGCGTTGAGGGCTCCGGACAGTACTATGGCTACACCTTC.

This clone was seen a single time. This chain connects TRBV28 to TRBJ2-7; 9 bases are a match to TRBD1. The V gene's germline CDR1 is MDHEN and CDR2 SYDVKM. The V and J ends lost 6 bases and 3 bases, in that order; junction bases with no gene match: 6. This CDR3 is 14 amino acids long. As DNA, the CDR3 is TGTGCCAGCAGGCCCCCGGGACAGGGCTACGAGCAGTACTTC. Amino acids: CASRPPGQGYEQYF.

The J gene is TRBJ1-1, the V gene TRBV6-1; no clear D. Germline values: CDR1 MNHNS, CDR2 SASEGT. This CDR3 has 13 amino acids. Trimming took 5 bases from V and 4 from J, leaving 11 bases between them. The CDR3 loop is CASSWTRGTEAFF. The CDR3 DNA reads as TGTGCCAGCAGTTGGACGCGGGGCACTGAAGCTTTCTTT.

The chain uses TRBV4-1 and TRBJ2-1; D possibly corresponds to TRBD2 (6 bases). CDR3 length: 17 residues. The germline V and J ends were trimmed by 0 bases and 4 bases, with 16 bases remaining between them. Germline-derived CDR1 and CDR2 are MGHRA and YSYEKL. The CDR3 DNA follows: TGCGCCAGCAGCCAAGATCCGTCCCGGGACTTATACAATGAGCAGTTCTTC. Translating gives CASSQDPSRDLYNEQFF.

The chain combines TRBV9 with TRBJ1-1; D gene unclear. This CDR3 has 13 amino acids. CDR1 is SGDLS, CDR2 YYNGEE, per germline. With 4 bases removed from V and 1 base from J, the gap between germline ends came to 8 bases. The CDR3 protein is CASSPLPNTEAFF. The CDR3 DNA reads as TGTGCCAGCAGCCCACTCCCGAACACTGAAGCTTTCTTT.